The 4 T cell receptor beta chains in this list originate from one sample, sequenced in a study of blood T cell repertoires in COVID-19. The data were produced by immunoSEQ multiplex PCR, yet TCRdb's version contains in-frame clones alone and is incomplete. Of about 98,000 clones in the sample, around 81% were seen once. Source material: peripheral blood. These receptors all come from a man in his 60s with acute or convalescent COVID-19.

CDR3 nucleotides: TGCGCCAGCAGTGTCGACCGGGGTTCACCCCTCCACTTT. This codes for CASSVDRGSPLHF. V gene TRBV10-1 combines with J gene TRBJ1-6; D is unclear. Looked up from germline, CDR1 is WNHNN and CDR2 is SYGVQD (reference sequence). V lost 4 bases and J lost 9, with 10 bases in between. There are 13 residues in the CDR3.

This chain joins TRBV19 and TRBJ1-6; D is perhaps TRBD1 (6 bases). Germline CDR1 and CDR2: LNHDA and SQIVND (reference sequence). V shed 3 bases and J shed 9 bases, with 18 bases lying between them. This CDR3 is built from 16 residues. In DNA form, the CDR3 reads TGTGCCAGTAGTATCACAGGGTCCGCCGAGGGTTCACCCCTCCACTTT. This sequence encodes CASSITGSAEGSPLHF.

This clone was counted between two and nine times. The rearrangement links TRBV7-2 to TRBJ2-7; D might be TRBD2 (6 bases). Germline CDR1 reads SGHTA; CDR2 reads FQGNSA. Trimming pared 1 base from V and 4 bases from J, leaving 11 bases between. This CDR3 has 14 amino acids. For the CDR3, the DNA is TGTGCCAGCAGCTTAGGCCGGGAGCGTTACGAGCAGTACTTC. Translating it yields CASSLGRERYEQYF.

The chain combines TRBV30 with TRBJ2-7, with TRBD1 identical over 9 bases. After removal of 2 bases from V and 3 bases from J, the junction contained 5 bases not matched to a gene. Germline-derived CDR1 and CDR2 are GTSNPN and SVGIG (reference sequence). The CDR3 is 14 amino acids. The CDR3 is CAWSYGQGNYEQYF. CDR3 in DNA: TGTGCCTGGAGTTACGGACAGGGGAACTACGAGCAGTACTTC. The variable domain in full, with the rest retrieved from reference TRBV30 and TRBJ2-7, is SQTIHQWPATLVQPVGSPLSLECTVEGTSNPNLYWYRQAAGRGLQLLFYSVGIGQISSEVPQNLSASRPQDRQFILSSKKLLLSDSGFYLCAWSYGQGNYEQYFGPGTRLTVT.